The rows below give T cell receptor beta chains drawn from one sample of a study of OX40 agonist ivuxolimab in advanced cancers. Measured with immunoSEQ multiplex PCR; TCRdb has only the in-frame clones, and not every one. Of 85,000 to 130,000 clones detected, 90% appear once; the ten largest clones hold 0.45% to 0.5%. The starting material was CD4+ or CD8+ T cells sorted from blood, obtained in a trial of the OX40 agonist ivuxolimab. All receptors come from an adult with an advanced solid tumor such as melanoma, head and neck, liver or kidney cancer. CDR3s include the opening cysteine and the closing phenylalanine or tryptophan. A D gene is named only where the DNA matches it firmly. Not every row has a clone size; where given, it reads once, few, many or a size class.

V	size	J	D	DNA	CDR3
TRBV7-2	-	TRBJ1-6	-	TGTGCCAGCAGCTTAGGGAGCGGGGATAATTCACCCCTCCACTTT	CASSLGSGDNSPLHF
TRBV19	few	TRBJ2-1	TRBD2	TGTGCCAGTAGGCCCCGGGACTATAAAGGAGAGCAGTTCTTC	CASRPRDYKGEQFF
TRBV10-1	-	TRBJ2-3	-	TGCGCCAGCCCCCCGAGGGGAAGCACAGATACGCAGTATTTT	CASPPRGSTDTQYF
TRBV6-1	-	TRBJ2-5	-	TGTGCCAGCAGCGGAGGGGGGGGAGAGACCCAGTACTTC	CASSGGGGETQYF
TRBV19	few	TRBJ2-2	-	TGTGCCACCGAGCGGGAGCTGTTTTTT	CATERELFF
TRBV19	-	TRBJ2-6	-	TGTGCCAGTAAGCTCTCTGGGGCCAACGTCCTGACTTTC	CASKLSGANVLTF
TRBV9	-	TRBJ2-1	TRBD1	TGTGCCAGCAGCGTACATCTGGGACAGACCAATGAGCAGTTCTTC	CASSVHLGQTNEQFF
TRBV7-9	-	TRBJ1-3	-	TGTGCCAGCAGCGCCACTCTGGGGGGAATTGACTCTGGAAACACCATATATTTT	CASSATLGGIDSGNTIYF
TRBV6-5	-	TRBJ2-7	TRBD2	TGTGCCAGCAGGACCCCGGGGGGGGCGTTTTCCGAGCAGTACTTC	CASRTPGGAFSEQYF
TRBV6-5	-	TRBJ1-1	-	TGTGCCAGTCAAACGGGGACGGGAGGGAACACTGAAGCTTTCTTT	CASQTGTGGNTEAFF
TRBV7-9	-	TRBJ2-1	-	TGTGCCAGCACAGGAACCGGTGACAATGAGCAGTTCTTC	CASTGTGDNEQFF
TRBV6-5	-	TRBJ1-5	-	TGTGCCAGCAAGGGAAGCAATCAGCCCCAGCATTTT	CASKGSNQPQHF
TRBV7-9	-	TRBJ2-1	-	TGTGCCAGCAGCTTCGCGACTGCCGGGACCGCAAGGAATGAGCAGTTCTTC	CASSFATAGTARNEQFF
TRBV7-2	-	TRBJ2-2	TRBD2	TGTGCCAGCAGACGAAACAGCGGGACGATCGCCGGAGAGCTGTTTTTT	CASRRNSGTIAGELFF
TRBV10-3	-	TRBJ1-2	TRBD1	TGTGCCATCAGTGAGTCGGACAGGGGGTTTGGCTACACCTTC	CAISESDRGFGYTF
TRBV21-1	-	TRBJ2-7	-	TGTGCCAGCAGCAATGCCGGGGCAGGGAGAACTAACGAGCAGTACTTC	CASSNAGAGRTNEQYF
TRBV2	-	TRBJ2-2	-	TGTGCCAGCAGGGGTTATACCGGGGAGCTGTTTTTT	CASRGYTGELFF
TRBV4-3	-	TRBJ1-3	TRBD1	TGCGCCAGCAGCCAAGTCTCCGACAGGGCTGGAAACACCATATATTTT	CASSQVSDRAGNTIYF
TRBV28	-	TRBJ1-5	-	TGTGCCAGCACCAGGGTGAATCCAGGTCAGCCCCAGCATTTT	CASTRVNPGQPQHF
TRBV7-2	-	TRBJ2-7	TRBD2	TGTGCCAGCAGCCCAGGGAGGGGCTACGAGCAGTACTTC	CASSPGRGYEQYF
TRBV19	-	TRBJ2-7	-	TGTGCCAGTAGGACCAGGGTTGGCGAGCAGTACTTC	CASRTRVGEQYF
TRBV9	-	TRBJ2-3	-	TGTGCCAGCAGCGTAGCCCAGAGGGGCACAGATACGCAGTATTTT	CASSVAQRGTDTQYF
TRBV18	-	TRBJ2-1	-	TGTGCCAGCTCACCGGGAACCGGGACCTCCTACAGCCAGTTCTTC	CASSPGTGTSYSQFF
TRBV5-6	-	TRBJ2-5	-	TGTGCCAGCAGCTTGGTTGGGACGACGAGGGAGACCCAGTACTTC	CASSLVGTTRETQYF
TRBV7-9	-	TRBJ1-5	-	TGTGCCAGCGTTCCGGGGGACCGTAGCAATCAGCCCCAGCATTTT	CASVPGDRSNQPQHF
TRBV28	-	TRBJ2-3	-	TGTGCCAGCAGGACGAAGGGGACAGATACGCAGTATTTT	CASRTKGTDTQYF
TRBV7-9	-	TRBJ1-6	-	TGTGCCAGCAGCCCCTCACAGAACTATAATTCACCCCTCCACTTT	CASSPSQNYNSPLHF
TRBV5-1	once	TRBJ1-2	-	TGCGCCAGCAGCTTCGATAGCGGCTACACCTTC	CASSFDSGYTF
TRBV28	-	TRBJ2-7	-	TGTGCCAGCAGACCCCCGCAGGGTGCTTACGAGCAGTACTTC	CASRPPQGAYEQYF
TRBV28	-	TRBJ1-5	-	TGTGCCAGCAGACGACAGGTTGGAGGGAATCAGCCCCAGCATTTT	CASRRQVGGNQPQHF
TRBV11-2	-	TRBJ2-7	TRBD1	TGTGCCAGCAGCCCCGACAGGGGCGAGCAGTACTTC	CASSPDRGEQYF